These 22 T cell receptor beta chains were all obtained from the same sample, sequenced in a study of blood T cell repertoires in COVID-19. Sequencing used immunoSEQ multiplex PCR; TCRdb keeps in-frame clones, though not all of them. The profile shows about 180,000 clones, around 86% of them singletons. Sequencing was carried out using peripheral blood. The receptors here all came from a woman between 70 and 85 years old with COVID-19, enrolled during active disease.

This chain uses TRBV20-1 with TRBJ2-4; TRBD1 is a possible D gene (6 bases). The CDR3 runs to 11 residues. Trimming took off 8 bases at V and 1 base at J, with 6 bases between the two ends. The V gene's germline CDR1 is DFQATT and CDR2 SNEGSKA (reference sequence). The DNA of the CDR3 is TGCAGTAGGGGGGCCAAAAACATTCAGTACTTC. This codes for CSRGAKNIQYF.

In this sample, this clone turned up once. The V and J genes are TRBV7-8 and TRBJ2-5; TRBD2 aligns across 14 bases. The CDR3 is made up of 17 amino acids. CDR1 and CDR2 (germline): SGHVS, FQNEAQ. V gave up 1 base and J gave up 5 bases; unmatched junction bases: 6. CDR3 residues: CASSLVGTSGSKETQYF. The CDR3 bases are TGTGCCAGCAGCTTAGTGGGGACTAGCGGGAGCAAGGAGACCCAGTACTTC.

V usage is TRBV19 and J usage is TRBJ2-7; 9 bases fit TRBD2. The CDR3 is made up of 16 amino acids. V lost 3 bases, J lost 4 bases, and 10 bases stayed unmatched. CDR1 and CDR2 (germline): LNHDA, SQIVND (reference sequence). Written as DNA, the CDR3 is TGTGCCAGTAGTATTCGGGGGCTAGCGGGACGGTACGAGCAGTACTTC. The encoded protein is CASSIRGLAGRYEQYF.

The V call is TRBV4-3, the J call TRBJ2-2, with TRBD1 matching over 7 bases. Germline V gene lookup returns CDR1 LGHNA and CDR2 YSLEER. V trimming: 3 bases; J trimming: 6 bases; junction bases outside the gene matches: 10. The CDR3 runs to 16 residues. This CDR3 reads CASSQLPGTVSGELFF. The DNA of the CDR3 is TGCGCCAGCAGCCAGCTACCCGGGACAGTCTCCGGGGAGCTGTTTTTT.

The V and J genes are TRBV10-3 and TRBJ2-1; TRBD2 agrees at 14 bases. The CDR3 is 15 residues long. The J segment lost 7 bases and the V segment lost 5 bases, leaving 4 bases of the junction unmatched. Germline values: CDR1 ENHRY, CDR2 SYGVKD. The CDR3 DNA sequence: TGTGCCATCAGTCAGACTAGCGGGAGGGAAAATGAGCAGTTCTTC. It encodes CAISQTSGRENEQFF.

The CDR3 loop reads CASTTGQRNTEAFF. The CDR3 DNA is TGTGCCAGCACCACGGGACAGAGGAACACTGAAGCTTTCTTT. The rearrangement uses TRBV5-4 and TRBJ1-1, with 7 bases lining up with TRBD1. Germline V gene lookup returns CDR1 SGHNT and CDR2 YYREEE (reference sequence). V lost 6 bases, J lost 1 base, and 6 bases stayed unmatched. The CDR3 contains 14 residues.

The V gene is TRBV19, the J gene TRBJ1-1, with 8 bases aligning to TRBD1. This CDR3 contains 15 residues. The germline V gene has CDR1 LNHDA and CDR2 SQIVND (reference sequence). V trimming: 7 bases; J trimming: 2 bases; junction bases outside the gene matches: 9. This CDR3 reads CASTKNRGINTEAFF. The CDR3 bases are TGTGCCAGTACAAAAAACAGGGGGATAAACACTGAAGCTTTCTTT.

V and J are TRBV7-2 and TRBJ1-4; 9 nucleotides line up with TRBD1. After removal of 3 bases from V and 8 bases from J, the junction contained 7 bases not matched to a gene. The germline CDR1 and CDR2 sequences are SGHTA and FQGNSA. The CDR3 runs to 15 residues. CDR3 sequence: CASSLRTGVWEKLFF. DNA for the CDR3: TGTGCCAGCAGCTTGAGGACAGGGGTTTGGGAAAAACTGTTTTTT.

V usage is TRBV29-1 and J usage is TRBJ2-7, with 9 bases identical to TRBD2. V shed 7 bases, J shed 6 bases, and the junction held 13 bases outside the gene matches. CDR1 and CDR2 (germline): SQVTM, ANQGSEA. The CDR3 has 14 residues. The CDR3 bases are TGCAGCGCGTTAAGGGGACTAGCAGCGACCGAGCAGTACTTC. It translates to CSALRGLAATEQYF.

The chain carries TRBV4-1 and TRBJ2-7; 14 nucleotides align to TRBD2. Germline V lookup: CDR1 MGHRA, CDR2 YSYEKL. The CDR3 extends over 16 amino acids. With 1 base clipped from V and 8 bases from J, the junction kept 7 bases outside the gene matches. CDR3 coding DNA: TGCGCCAGCAGCCAAGGGGGGACTAGCGGGGGACATAAGCAGTACTTC. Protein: CASSQGGTSGGHKQYF.

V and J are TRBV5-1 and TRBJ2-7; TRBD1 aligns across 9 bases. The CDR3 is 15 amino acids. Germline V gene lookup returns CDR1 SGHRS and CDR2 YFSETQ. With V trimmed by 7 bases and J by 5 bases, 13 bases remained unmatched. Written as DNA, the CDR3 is TGCGCCAGCCGCCAATCGGGGACAGGGTCTAACGAGCAGTACTTC. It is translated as CASRQSGTGSNEQYF. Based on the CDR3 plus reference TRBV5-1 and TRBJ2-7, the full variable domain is KAGVTQTPRYLIKTRGQQVTLSCSPISGHRSVSWYQQTPGQGLQFLFEYFSETQRNKGNFPGRFSGRQFSNSRSEMNVSTLELGDSALYLCASRQSGTGSNEQYFGPGTRLTVT.

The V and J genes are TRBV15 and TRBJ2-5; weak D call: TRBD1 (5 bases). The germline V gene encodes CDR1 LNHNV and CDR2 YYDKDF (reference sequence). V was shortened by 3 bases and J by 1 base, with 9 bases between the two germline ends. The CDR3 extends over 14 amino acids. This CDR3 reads CATSSPTVQETQYF. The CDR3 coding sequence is TGTGCCACCAGCAGTCCGACAGTCCAAGAGACCCAGTACTTC.

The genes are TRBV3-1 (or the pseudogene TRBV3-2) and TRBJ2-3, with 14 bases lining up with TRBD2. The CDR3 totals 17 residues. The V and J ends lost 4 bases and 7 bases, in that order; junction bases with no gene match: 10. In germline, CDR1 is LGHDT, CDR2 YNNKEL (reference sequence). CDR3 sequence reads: CASSLQGTSGSLYTQYF. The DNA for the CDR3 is TGTGCCAGCAGCCTTCAGGGGACTAGCGGGAGTCTATATACGCAGTATTTT.

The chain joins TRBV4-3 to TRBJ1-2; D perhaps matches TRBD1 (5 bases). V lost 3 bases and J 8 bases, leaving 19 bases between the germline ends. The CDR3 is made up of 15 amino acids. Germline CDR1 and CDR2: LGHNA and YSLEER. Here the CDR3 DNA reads TGCGCCAGCAGCCATGGTCGGGGGAGATCGGAGGGCTACACCTTC. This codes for CASSHGRGRSEGYTF.

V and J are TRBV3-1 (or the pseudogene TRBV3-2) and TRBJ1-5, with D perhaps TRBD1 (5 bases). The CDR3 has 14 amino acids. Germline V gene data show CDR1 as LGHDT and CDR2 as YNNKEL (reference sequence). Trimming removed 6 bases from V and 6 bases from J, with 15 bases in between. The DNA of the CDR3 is TGTGCCAGCAGTCCGCGGGAGGGGTCTCAGCCCCAGCATTTT. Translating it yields CASSPREGSQPQHF.

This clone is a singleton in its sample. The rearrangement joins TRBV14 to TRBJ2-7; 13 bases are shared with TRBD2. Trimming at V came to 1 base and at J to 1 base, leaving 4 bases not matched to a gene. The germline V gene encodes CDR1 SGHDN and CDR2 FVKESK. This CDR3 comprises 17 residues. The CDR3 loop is CASSQGKGLAGSYEQYF. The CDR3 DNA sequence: TGTGCCAGCAGCCAAGGAAAGGGACTAGCGGGATCCTACGAGCAGTACTTC.

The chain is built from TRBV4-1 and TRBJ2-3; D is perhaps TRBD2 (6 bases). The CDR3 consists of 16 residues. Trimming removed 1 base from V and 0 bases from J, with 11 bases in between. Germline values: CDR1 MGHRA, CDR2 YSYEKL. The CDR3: CASSQGSGTSTDTQYF. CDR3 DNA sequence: TGCGCCAGCAGCCAAGGATCCGGGACTAGCACAGATACGCAGTATTTT.

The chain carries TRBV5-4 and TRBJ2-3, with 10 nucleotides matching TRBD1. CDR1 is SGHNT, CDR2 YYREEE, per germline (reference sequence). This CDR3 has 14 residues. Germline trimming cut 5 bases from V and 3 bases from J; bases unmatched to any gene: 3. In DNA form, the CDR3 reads TGTGCCAGCAGGGTGGGACAGGGGACAGATACGCAGTATTTT. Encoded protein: CASRVGQGTDTQYF.

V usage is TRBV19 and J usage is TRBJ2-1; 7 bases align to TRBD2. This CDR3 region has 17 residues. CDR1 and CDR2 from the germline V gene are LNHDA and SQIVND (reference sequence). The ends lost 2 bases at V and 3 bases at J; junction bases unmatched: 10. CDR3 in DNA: TGTGCCAGTAGTATATCAGCGGGAACACTCAGCTACAATGAGCAGTTCTTC. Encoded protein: CASSISAGTLSYNEQFF.

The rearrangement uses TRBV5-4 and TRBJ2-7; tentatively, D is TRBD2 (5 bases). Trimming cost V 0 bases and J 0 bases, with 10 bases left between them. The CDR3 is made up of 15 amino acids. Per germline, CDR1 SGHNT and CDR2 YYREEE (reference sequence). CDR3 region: CASSLVSSPSYEQYF. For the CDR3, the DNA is TGTGCCAGCAGCTTGGTTTCTAGCCCCTCCTACGAGCAGTACTTC.

CDR3 residues: CASSPSVGAWTWELFF. The CDR3 bases are TGTGCCAGCAGCCCATCCGTTGGGGCCTGGACGTGGGAGCTGTTTTTT. The V gene is TRBV7-2, the J gene TRBJ2-2; D may be TRBD1 (5 bases). The V end lost 5 bases, the J end lost 9 bases, and 22 bases lay between the germline ends. The germline CDR1 and CDR2 sequences are SGHTA and FQGNSA. The CDR3 spans 16 residues.

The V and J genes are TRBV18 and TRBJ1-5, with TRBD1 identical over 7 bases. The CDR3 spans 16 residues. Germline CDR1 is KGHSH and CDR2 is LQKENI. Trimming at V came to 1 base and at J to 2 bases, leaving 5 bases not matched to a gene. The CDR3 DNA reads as TGTGCCAGCTCACCACGACAGGGAGAGGGCAATCAGCCCCAGCATTTT. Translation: CASSPRQGEGNQPQHF.